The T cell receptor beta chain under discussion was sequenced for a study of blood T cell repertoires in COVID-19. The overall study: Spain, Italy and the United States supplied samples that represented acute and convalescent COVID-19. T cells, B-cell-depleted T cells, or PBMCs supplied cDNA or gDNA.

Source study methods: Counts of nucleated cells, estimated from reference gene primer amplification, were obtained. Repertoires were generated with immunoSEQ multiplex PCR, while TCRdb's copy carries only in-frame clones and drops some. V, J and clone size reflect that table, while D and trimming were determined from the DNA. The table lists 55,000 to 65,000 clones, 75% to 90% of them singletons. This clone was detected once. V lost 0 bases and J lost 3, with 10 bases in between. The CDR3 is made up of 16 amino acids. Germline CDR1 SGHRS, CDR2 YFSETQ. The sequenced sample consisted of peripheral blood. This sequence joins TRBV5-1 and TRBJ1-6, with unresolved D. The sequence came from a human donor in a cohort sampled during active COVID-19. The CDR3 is CASSLGLNNYNSPLHF. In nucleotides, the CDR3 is TGCGCCAGCAGCTTGGGCCTAAATAACTATAATTCACCCCTCCACTTT.